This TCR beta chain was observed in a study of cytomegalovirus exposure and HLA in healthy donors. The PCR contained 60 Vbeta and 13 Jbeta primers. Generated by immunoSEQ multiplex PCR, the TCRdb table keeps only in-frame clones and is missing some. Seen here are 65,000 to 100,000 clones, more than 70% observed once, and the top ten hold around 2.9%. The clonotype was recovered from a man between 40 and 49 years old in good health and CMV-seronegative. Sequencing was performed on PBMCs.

As DNA, the CDR3 is TGTGCCAGCAGACCCAAAGGGGTCAGTCCCCTTAGCAATCAGCCCCAGCATTTT. Amino acids: CASRPKGVSPLSNQPQHF. The rearrangement uses TRBV27 and TRBJ1-5, with D maybe TRBD1 (5 bases). Trimming cost V 6 bases and J 0 bases, with 21 bases left between them. Germline CDR1 is MNHEY and CDR2 is SMNVEV (reference sequence). The CDR3 runs 18 residues.